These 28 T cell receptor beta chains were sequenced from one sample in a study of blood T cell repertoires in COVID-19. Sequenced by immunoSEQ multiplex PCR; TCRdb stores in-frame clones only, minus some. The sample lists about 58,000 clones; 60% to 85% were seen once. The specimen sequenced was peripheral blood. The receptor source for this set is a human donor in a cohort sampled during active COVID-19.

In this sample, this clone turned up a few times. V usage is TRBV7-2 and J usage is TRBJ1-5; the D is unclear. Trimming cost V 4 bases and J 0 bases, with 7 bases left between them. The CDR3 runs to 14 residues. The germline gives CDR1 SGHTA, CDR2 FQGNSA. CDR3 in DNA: TGTGCCAGCAGCTCCTTTAATAGCAATCAGCCCCAGCATTTT. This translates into CASSSFNSNQPQHF. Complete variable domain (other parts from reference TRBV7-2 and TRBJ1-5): GAGVSQSPSNKVTEKGKDVELRCDPISGHTALYWYRQSLGQGLEFLIYFQGNSAPDKSGLPSDRFSAERTGGSVSTLTIQRTQQEDSAVYLCASSSFNSNQPQHFGDGTRLSIL.

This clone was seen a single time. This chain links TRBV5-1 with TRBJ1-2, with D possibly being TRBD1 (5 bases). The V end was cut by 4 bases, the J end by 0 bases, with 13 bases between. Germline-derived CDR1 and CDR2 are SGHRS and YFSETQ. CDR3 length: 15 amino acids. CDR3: CASSTHQGTNYGYTF. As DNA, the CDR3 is TGCGCCAGCAGCACGCACCAGGGAACTAACTATGGCTACACCTTC.

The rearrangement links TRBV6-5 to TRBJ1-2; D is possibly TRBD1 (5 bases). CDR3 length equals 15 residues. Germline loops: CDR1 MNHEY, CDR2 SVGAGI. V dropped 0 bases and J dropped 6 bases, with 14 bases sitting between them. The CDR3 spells CASSYSTGGNHGYTF. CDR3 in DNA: TGTGCCAGCAGTTACTCGACGGGGGGAAACCATGGCTACACCTTC.

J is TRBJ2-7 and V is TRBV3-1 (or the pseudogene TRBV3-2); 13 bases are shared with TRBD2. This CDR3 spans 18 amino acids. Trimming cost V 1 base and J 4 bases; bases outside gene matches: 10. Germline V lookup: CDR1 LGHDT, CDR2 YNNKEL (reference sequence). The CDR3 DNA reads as TGTGCCAGCAGCCAAGGGACTAGCGGGAGAAAGAATGGGTACGAGCAGTACTTC. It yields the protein CASSQGTSGRKNGYEQYF.

CDR3 region: CASSYSNTADTQYF. CDR3 nucleotide sequence: TGTGCCAGCAGTTACTCGAACACCGCAGATACGCAGTATTTT. The chain carries TRBV6-5 and TRBJ2-3; D not resolved. This CDR3 comprises 14 residues. Trimming shortened V by 0 bases and J by 4 bases, and 8 bases separated the two germline ends. Germline V gene sequence: CDR1 MNHEY, CDR2 SVGAGI.

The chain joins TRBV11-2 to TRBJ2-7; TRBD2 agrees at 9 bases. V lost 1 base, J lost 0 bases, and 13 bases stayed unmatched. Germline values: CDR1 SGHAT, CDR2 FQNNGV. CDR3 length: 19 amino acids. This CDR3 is CASSLVGLAGSQSSYEQYF. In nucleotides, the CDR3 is TGTGCCAGCAGCTTAGTCGGGCTAGCGGGATCCCAGAGCTCCTACGAGCAGTACTTC.

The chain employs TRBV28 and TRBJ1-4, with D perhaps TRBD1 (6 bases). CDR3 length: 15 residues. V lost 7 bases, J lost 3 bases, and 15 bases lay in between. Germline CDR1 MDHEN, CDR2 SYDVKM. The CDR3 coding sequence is TGTGCCAGCATCAGACTGGGGGCGGCTAATGAAAAACTGTTTTTT. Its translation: CASIRLGAANEKLFF.

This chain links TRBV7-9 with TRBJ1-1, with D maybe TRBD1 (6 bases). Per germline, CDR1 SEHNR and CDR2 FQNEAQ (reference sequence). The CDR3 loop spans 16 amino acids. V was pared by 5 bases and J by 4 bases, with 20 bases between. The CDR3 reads CASSQGAARGGTEAFF. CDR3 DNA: TGTGCCAGCAGCCAAGGGGCGGCGAGGGGGGGCACTGAAGCTTTCTTT.

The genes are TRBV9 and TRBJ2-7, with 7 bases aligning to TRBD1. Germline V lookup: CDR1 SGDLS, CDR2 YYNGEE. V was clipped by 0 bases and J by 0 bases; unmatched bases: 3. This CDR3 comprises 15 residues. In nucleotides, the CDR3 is TGTGCCAGCAGCGTAGGGGGACAGAACTCCTACGAGCAGTACTTC. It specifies CASSVGGQNSYEQYF. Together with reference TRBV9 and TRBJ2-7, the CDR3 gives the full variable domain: DSGVTQTPKHLITATGQRVTLRCSPRSGDLSVYWYQQSLDQGLQFLIQYYNGEERAKGNILERFSAQQFPDLHSELNLSSLELGDSALYFCASSVGGQNSYEQYFGPGTRLTVT.

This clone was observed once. The CDR3 nucleotides are TGTGCCAGTACCCAAACAGGGTTCAACTATGGCTACACCTTC. Translated, it gives CASTQTGFNYGYTF. The chain links TRBV19 to TRBJ1-2; TRBD1 is a possible D gene (6 bases). This CDR3 has 14 amino acids. CDR1 and CDR2 from the germline V gene are LNHDA and SQIVND (reference sequence). The germline V and J ends were trimmed by 7 bases and 2 bases, with 14 bases remaining between them.

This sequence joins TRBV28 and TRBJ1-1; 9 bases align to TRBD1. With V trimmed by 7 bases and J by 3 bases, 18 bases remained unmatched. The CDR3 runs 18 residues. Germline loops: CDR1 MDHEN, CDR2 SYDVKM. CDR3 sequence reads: CASTTEPRTGEDHTEAFF. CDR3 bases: TGTGCCAGCACCACTGAGCCGAGGACAGGGGAGGATCACACTGAAGCTTTCTTT.

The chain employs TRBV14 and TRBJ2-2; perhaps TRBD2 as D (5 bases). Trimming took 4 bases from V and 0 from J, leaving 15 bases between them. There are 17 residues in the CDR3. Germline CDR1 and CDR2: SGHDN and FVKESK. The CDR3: CASSPVGGHPNTGELFF. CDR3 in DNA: TGTGCCAGCAGCCCGGTAGGCGGGCATCCGAACACCGGGGAGCTGTTTTTT.

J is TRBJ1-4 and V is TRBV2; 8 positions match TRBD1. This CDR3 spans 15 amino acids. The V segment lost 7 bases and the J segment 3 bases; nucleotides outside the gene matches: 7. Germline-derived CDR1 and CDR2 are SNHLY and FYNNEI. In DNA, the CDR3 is TGTGCCAGCATTCGGCAGGGGGCTCCTAATGAAAAACTGTTTTTT. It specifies CASIRQGAPNEKLFF. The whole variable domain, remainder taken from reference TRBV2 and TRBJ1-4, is EPEVTQTPSHQVTQMGQEVILRCVPISNHLYFYWYRQILGQKVEFLVSFYNNEISEKSEIFDDQFSVERPDGSNFTLKIRSTKLEDSAMYFCASIRQGAPNEKLFFGSGTQLSVL.

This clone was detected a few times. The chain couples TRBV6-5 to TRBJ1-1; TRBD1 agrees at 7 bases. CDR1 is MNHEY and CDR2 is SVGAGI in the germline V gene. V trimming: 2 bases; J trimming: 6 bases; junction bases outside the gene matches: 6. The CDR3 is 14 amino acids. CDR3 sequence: CASSYTGAASEAFF. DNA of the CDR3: TGTGCCAGCAGTTACACAGGGGCCGCCTCTGAAGCTTTCTTT.

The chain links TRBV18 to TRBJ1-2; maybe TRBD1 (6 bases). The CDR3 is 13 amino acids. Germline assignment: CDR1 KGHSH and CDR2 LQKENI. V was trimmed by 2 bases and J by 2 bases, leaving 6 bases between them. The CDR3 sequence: CASSPDRNYGYTF. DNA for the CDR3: TGTGCCAGCTCACCAGACAGGAACTATGGCTACACCTTC.

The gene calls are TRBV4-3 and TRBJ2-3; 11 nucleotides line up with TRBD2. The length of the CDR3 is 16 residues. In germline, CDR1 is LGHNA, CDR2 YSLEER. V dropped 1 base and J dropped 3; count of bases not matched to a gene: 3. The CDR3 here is CASSQAASGGTDTQYF. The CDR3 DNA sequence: TGCGCCAGCAGCCAAGCGGCTAGCGGGGGGACAGATACGCAGTATTTT.

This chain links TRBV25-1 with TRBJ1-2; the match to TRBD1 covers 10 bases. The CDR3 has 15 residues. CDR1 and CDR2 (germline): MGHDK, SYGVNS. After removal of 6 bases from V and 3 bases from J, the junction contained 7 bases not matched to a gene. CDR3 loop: CASRMTGTGDYGYTF. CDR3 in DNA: TGTGCCAGCAGGATGACCGGGACAGGGGACTATGGCTACACCTTC.

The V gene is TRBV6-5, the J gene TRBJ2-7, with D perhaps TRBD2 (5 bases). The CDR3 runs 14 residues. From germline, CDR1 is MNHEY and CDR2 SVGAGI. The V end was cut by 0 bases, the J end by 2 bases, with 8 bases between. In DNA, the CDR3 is TGTGCCAGCAGTTACTCGAGGACTGCCTACGAGCAGTACTTC. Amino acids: CASSYSRTAYEQYF.

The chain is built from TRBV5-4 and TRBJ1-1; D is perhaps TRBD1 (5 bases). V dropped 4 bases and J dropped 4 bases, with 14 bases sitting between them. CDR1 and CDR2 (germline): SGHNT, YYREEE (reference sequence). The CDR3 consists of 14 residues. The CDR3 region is CASSPRGGTTEAFF. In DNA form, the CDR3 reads TGTGCCAGCAGCCCACGGGGGGGTACCACTGAAGCTTTCTTT.

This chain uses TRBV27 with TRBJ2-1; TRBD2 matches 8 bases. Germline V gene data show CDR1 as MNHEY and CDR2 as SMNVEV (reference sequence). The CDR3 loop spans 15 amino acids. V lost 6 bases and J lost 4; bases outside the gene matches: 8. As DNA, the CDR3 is TGTGCCAGCAGCTCTAGCGGGCCTATTTACAATGAGCAGTTCTTC. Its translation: CASSSSGPIYNEQFF.

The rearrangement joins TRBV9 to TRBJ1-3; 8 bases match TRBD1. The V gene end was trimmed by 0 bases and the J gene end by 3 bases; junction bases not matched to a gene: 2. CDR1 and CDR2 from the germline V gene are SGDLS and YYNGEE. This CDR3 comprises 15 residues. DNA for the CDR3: TGTGCCAGCAGCGTAGAGGACAGGGATGGAAACACCATATATTTT. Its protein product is CASSVEDRDGNTIYF.

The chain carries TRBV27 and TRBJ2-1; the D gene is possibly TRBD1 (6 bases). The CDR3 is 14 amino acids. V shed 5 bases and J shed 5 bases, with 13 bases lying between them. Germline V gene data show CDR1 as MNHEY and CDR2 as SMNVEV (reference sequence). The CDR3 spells CASSETGSNNEQFF. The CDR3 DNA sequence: TGTGCCAGCAGTGAGACAGGATCAAACAATGAGCAGTTCTTC.

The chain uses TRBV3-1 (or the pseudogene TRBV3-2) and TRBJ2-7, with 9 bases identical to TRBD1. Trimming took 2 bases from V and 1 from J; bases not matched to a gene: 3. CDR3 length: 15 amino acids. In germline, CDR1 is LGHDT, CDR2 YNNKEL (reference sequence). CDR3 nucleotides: TGTGCCAGCAGCCAACCCGGGACAGGGTCCTACGAGCAGTACTTC. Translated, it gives CASSQPGTGSYEQYF.

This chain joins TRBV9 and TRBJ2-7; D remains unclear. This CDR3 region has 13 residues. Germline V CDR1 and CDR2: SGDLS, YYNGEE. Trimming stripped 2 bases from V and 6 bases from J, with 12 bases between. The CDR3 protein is CASSVAWSGEQYF. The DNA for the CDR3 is TGTGCCAGCAGCGTGGCCTGGTCGGGCGAGCAGTACTTC.

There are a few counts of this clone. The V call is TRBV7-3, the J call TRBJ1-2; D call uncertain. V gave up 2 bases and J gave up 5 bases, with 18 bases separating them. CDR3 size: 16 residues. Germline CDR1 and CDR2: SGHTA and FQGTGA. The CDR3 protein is CASSLVPGVPSYGYTF. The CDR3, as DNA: TGTGCCAGCAGCTTAGTCCCGGGAGTTCCTTCGTATGGCTACACCTTC.

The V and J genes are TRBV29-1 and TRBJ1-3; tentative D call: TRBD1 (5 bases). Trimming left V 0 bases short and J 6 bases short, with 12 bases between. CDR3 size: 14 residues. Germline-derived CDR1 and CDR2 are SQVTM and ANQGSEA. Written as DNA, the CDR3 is TGCAGCGTTGAAGAGGGCAGGGAAGAAAACACCATATATTTT. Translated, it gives CSVEEGREENTIYF.

The chain's CDR3 is CASSLFLDRGSEQYF. The CDR3, as DNA: TGTGCCAGCAGTTTATTTCTTGACAGGGGTTCGGAGCAGTACTTC. The genes are TRBV28 and TRBJ2-7; 8 nucleotides match TRBD1. The CDR3 runs 15 residues. The J segment lost 7 bases and the V segment lost 1 base, leaving 9 bases of the junction unmatched. Germline V gene data show CDR1 as MDHEN and CDR2 as SYDVKM.

CDR3 nucleotides: TGTGCCGTAACAGGGGGCAGTCATGACTCCTACAATGAGCAGTTCTTC. This translates into CAVTGGSHDSYNEQFF. This chain connects TRBV2 to TRBJ2-1; 9 bases are shared with TRBD1. The CDR3 has 16 amino acids. Germline trimming cut 11 bases from V and 0 bases from J; bases unmatched to any gene: 11. In germline, CDR1 is SNHLY, CDR2 FYNNEI.